This T cell receptor (beta chain) was captured by sequencing in a study of cytomegalovirus exposure and HLA in healthy donors. Overall study findings and caveats: Altogether, 150 to 200 TCR beta chains were recorded as cytomegalovirus-associated. Immune exposure information comprised only CMV serostatus.

A word on this clone: Its specificity is not known.

Each donor was healthy, and each was a bone marrow donor. This CDR3 has 14 residues. From germline, CDR1 is SGHTA and CDR2 FQGTGA. V was clipped by 2 bases and J by 2 bases; unmatched bases: 1. The PCR had 60 Vbeta and 13 Jbeta primers. TCRdb's copy holds only in-frame clones and misses some; the assay was immunoSEQ multiplex PCR. Of roughly 140,000 clones in the sample, 76% were seen once. Specimen: PBMCs. The rearrangement uses TRBV7-3 and TRBJ2-3, with TRBD2 matching over 7 bases. This clonotype was sampled from a young man in good health and CMV-seronegative. This CDR3 is CASSLGGVTDTQYF. The CDR3 nucleotides read TGTGCCAGCAGCTTAGGGGGGGTCACAGATACGCAGTATTTT.